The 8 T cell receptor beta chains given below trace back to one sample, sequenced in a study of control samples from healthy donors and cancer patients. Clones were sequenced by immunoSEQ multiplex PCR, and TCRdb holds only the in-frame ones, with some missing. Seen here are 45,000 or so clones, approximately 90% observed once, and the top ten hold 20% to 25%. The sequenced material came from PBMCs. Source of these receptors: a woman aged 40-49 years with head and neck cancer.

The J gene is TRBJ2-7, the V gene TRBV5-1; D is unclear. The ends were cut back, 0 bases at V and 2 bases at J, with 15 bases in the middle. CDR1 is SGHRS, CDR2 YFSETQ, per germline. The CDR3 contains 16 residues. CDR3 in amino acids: CASSLVAPEATYEQYF. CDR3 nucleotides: TGCGCCAGCAGCTTGGTGGCCCCTGAGGCGACCTACGAGCAGTACTTC.

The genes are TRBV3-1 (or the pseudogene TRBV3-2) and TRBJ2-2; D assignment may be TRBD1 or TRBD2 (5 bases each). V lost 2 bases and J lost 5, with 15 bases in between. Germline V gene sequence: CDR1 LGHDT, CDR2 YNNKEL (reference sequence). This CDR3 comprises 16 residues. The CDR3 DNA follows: TGTGCCAGCAGCCAATTGGGGGTCTCTGGGACCGGGGAGCTGTTTTTT. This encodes CASSQLGVSGTGELFF.

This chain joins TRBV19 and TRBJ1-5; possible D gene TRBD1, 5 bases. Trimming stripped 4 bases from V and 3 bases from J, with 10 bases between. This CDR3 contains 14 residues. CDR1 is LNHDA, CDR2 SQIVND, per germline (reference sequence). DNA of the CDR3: TGTGCCAGTAGTACAGGGTCCTTCAATCAGCCCCAGCATTTT. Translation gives CASSTGSFNQPQHF.

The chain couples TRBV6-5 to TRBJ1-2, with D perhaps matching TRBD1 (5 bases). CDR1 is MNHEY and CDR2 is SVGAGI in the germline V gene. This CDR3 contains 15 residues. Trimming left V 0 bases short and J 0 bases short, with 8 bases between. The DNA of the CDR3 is TGTGCCAGCAGTTACTCTGGGGCCTCTAACTATGGCTACACCTTC. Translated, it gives CASSYSGASNYGYTF.

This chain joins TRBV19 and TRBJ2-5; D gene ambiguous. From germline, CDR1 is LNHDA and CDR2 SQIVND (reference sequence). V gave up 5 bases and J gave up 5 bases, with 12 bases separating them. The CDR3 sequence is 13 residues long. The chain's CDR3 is CASSSGYAETQYF. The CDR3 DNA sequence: TGTGCCAGTAGTTCCGGGTACGCGGAGACCCAGTACTTC.

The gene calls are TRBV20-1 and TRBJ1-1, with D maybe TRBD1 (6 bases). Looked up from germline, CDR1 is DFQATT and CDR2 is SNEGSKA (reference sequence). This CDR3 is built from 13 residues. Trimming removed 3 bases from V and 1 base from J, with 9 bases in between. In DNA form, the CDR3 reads TGCAGTGCTAGTGGGACAAGGAACACTGAAGCTTTCTTT. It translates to CSASGTRNTEAFF.

As DNA, the CDR3 is TGTGCCAGCACCTTACAGGTAAACGTCCTGACTTTC. It is translated as CASTLQVNVLTF. The genes are TRBV12-3 or TRBV12-4 and TRBJ2-6, with D maybe TRBD1 (5 bases). The ends were cut back, 7 bases at V and 10 bases at J, with 11 bases in the middle. CDR3 length: 12 residues.

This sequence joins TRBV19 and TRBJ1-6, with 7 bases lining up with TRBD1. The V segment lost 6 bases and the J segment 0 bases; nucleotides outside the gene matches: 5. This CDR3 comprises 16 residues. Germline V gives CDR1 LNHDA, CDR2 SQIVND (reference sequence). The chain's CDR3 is CASRPTGSSYNSPLHF. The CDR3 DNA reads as TGTGCCAGTAGACCGACAGGGAGCTCCTATAATTCACCCCTCCACTTT.